The 31 T cell receptor beta chains given below trace back to one sample, sequenced in a study of T cells in Graves' hyperthyroidism and ophthalmopathy. Template material for amplifying TCR beta CDR3 regions consisted of RNA transcripts. The TCR CDR3 was amplified in a first-round RT-PCR using the HTBI primer set. MiXCR, applied by TCRdb to the multiplex PCR reads, yields one record per CDR3 protein. The repertoire holds 550,000 to 700,000 distinct CDR3 sequences, with 46% as singletons. The sample taken for sequencing was peripheral blood or thyroid tissue (not recorded which). These receptors were taken from an adult woman with Graves' disease, either hyperthyroidism or ophthalmopathy (not recorded which).

This chain connects TRBV10-3 to TRBJ2-5; the match to TRBD1 covers 12 bases. Germline loops: CDR1 ENHRY, CDR2 SYGVKD. The V and J ends lost 6 bases and 5 bases, in that order; junction bases with no gene match: 10. The CDR3 has 16 residues. The CDR3 sequence is CAISLPGQGARETQYF. In DNA, the CDR3 is TGTGCCATCAGCTTACCGGGACAGGGGGCTAGGGAGACCCAGTACTTC.

This clonotype has ten or more counts. V and J are TRBV20-1 and TRBJ2-7; either TRBD1 or TRBD2 may supply D (5 bases each). This CDR3 has 15 amino acids. V was pared by 6 bases and J by 0 bases, with 18 bases between. Germline V CDR1 and CDR2: DFQATT, SNEGSKA (reference sequence). CDR3 nucleotide sequence: TGCAGTGCGAGGACACTAGTAGCGAGCTCCTACGAGCAGTACTTC. This codes for CSARTLVASSYEQYF.

This clonotype was seen just once. The genes are TRBV2 and TRBJ2-5; 12 bases agree with TRBD2. The V gene's germline CDR1 is SNHLY and CDR2 FYNNEI. The junction had 4 bases not matched to a gene; V was cut back by 4 bases and J by 1 base. This CDR3 region has 16 residues. The CDR3 loop reads CASSGTSGDSQETQYF. The CDR3 coding sequence is TGTGCCAGCAGTGGGACTAGCGGGGATAGCCAAGAGACCCAGTACTTC.

This clonotype showed up many times. V gene TRBV19 combines with J gene TRBJ2-7; 7 nucleotides match TRBD1. Germline CDR1 reads LNHDA; CDR2 reads SQIVND (reference sequence). The CDR3 consists of 14 residues. The ends lost 3 bases at V and 2 bases at J; junction bases unmatched: 4. In DNA form, the CDR3 reads TGTGCCAGTAGTATGACAGGGACAACCTACGAGCAGTACTTC. This sequence encodes CASSMTGTTYEQYF.

This clonotype was observed a handful of times. The CDR3 nucleotides are TGTGCCAGCAGCGAATCAGGGGGCTCTAAGTACTTC. Protein product: CASSESGGSKYF. V and J are TRBV7-9 and TRBJ2-7; 8 bases agree with TRBD1. Germline V gene sequence: CDR1 SEHNR, CDR2 FQNEAQ (reference sequence). With 5 bases clipped from V and 11 bases from J, the junction kept 8 bases outside the gene matches. The CDR3 totals 12 residues.

CDR3 nucleotide sequence: TGTGCCAGCAGCCCCAGTTACGGACTAGCGTCCGGGGAGCTGTTTTTT. Protein product: CASSPSYGLASGELFF. This chain connects TRBV10-3 to TRBJ2-2, with 9 bases identical to TRBD2. Germline assignment: CDR1 ENHRY and CDR2 SYGVKD. V was pared by 10 bases and J by 6 bases, with 15 bases of the junction left unmatched. This CDR3 has 16 residues.

This clonotype was counted at least ten times. The V call is TRBV6-5, the J call TRBJ1-6, with TRBD1 identical over 8 bases. The CDR3 spans 15 residues. The V segment lost 5 bases and the J segment 9 bases; nucleotides outside the gene matches: 9. Germline V gene sequence: CDR1 MNHEY, CDR2 SVGAGI. CDR3 nucleotide sequence: TGTGCCAGCAGTATGGACAGGGTCAGAGTTTCACCCCTCCACTTT. The encoded protein is CASSMDRVRVSPLHF.

This clonotype was detected only a few times. The chain combines TRBV12-3 or TRBV12-4 with TRBJ1-1; no definite D call. V lost 4 bases and J lost 4, with 10 bases in between. The CDR3 extends over 13 amino acids. This chain's CDR3 is CASSSKGITEAFF. The CDR3 nucleotides are TGTGCCAGCAGTTCGAAAGGGATCACTGAAGCTTTCTTT.

This clonotype has a handful of counts. The rearrangement links TRBV20-1 to TRBJ1-2, with D perhaps TRBD1 (5 bases). The CDR3 is made up of 14 amino acids. Germline loops: CDR1 DFQATT, CDR2 SNEGSKA (reference sequence). V lost 3 bases and J lost 1, with 12 bases in between. The CDR3 here is CSARARQLNYGYTF. The CDR3 DNA sequence: TGCAGTGCTAGGGCGCGACAGCTTAACTATGGCTACACCTTC.

The gene calls are TRBV20-1 and TRBJ1-1, with unresolved D. Trimming shortened V by 6 bases and J by 1 base, and 12 bases separated the two germline ends. Germline CDR1 is DFQATT and CDR2 is SNEGSKA (reference sequence). The CDR3 is 13 residues long. This chain's CDR3 is CSATRVGNTEAFF. As DNA, the CDR3 is TGCAGTGCCACACGGGTAGGGAACACTGAAGCTTTCTTT.

The chain carries TRBV10-2 and TRBJ2-5, with 8 bases that match TRBD1. The CDR3 has 15 residues. The J segment lost 5 bases and the V segment lost 7 bases, leaving 12 bases of the junction unmatched. Germline assignment: CDR1 WSHSY and CDR2 SAAADI. CDR3 protein: CASIPQGQGLETQYF. The CDR3 DNA follows: TGCGCCAGCATTCCCCAAGGACAGGGTTTGGAGACCCAGTACTTC.

The J gene is TRBJ1-2, the V gene TRBV5-1, with D tentatively TRBD1 (5 bases). The V end was cut by 0 bases, the J end by 6 bases, with 12 bases between. Germline values: CDR1 SGHRS, CDR2 YFSETQ. The CDR3 sequence is 14 residues long. The CDR3 region has the DNA TGCGCCAGCAGCTTGGGGGGGGTCTCGGATGGCTACACCTTC. Protein sequence: CASSLGGVSDGYTF.

There are many counts of this clonotype. The chain carries TRBV19 and TRBJ1-6; D gene ambiguous. Germline CDR1 reads LNHDA; CDR2 reads SQIVND (reference sequence). V was clipped by 7 bases and J by 2 bases, with 9 bases between them. The CDR3 length is 14 residues. The CDR3 DNA reads TGTGCCAGTACTGAGGATCCCTATAATTCACCCCTCCACTTT. Encoded protein: CASTEDPYNSPLHF.

The rearrangement joins TRBV5-4 to TRBJ1-1; tentatively, D is TRBD1 (5 bases). The CDR3 contains 15 residues. The V end lost 4 bases, the J end lost 1 base, and 14 bases lay between the germline ends. CDR1 SGHNT and CDR2 YYREEE come from the germline V gene (reference sequence). CDR3 region: CASSQQGRRNTEAFF. The CDR3 DNA reads TGTGCCAGCAGCCAGCAGGGAAGACGGAACACTGAAGCTTTCTTT. Full variable domain (missing parts from reference TRBV5-4 and TRBJ1-1): ETGVTQSPTHLIKTRGQQVTLRCSSQSGHNTVSWYQQALGQGPQFIFQYYREEENGRGNFPPRFSGLQFPNYSSELNVNALELDDSALYLCASSQQGRRNTEAFFGQGTRLTVV.

Remarks on this clonotype: This is likely a read error, given that the CDR3 carries no conserved phenylalanine or tryptophan at its end. This chain connects TRBV4-1 to TRBJ2-7, with 8 bases that match TRBD1. The CDR3 sequence is 13 residues long. Germline CDR1 reads MGHRA; CDR2 reads YSYEKL. After removal of 5 bases from V and 1 base from J, the junction contained 1 base not matched to a gene. The CDR3 here is CASSRTGSYEQYL. CDR3 in DNA: TGCGCCAGCAGCAGGACAGGGTCCTACGAGCAGTACCTC.

This clonotype was picked up many times. The chain links TRBV7-8 to TRBJ2-7; D is ambiguous. CDR3 length: 16 residues. Germline assignment: CDR1 SGHVS and CDR2 FQNEAQ. The V end lost 5 bases, the J end lost 2 bases, and 19 bases lay between the germline ends. The CDR3: CASSAPMYRPPYEQYF. The CDR3 bases are TGTGCCAGCAGCGCCCCGATGTATCGCCCTCCCTACGAGCAGTACTTC.

In this sample, this clonotype turned up many times. The chain carries TRBV4-1 and TRBJ2-7; D is ambiguous. Trimming took off 1 base at V and 4 bases at J, with 8 bases between the two ends. This CDR3 region has 13 residues. Germline CDR1 reads MGHRA; CDR2 reads YSYEKL. CDR3 DNA: TGCGCCAGCAGCCAAGGTCCCTCTTACGAGCAGTACTTC. This gives the protein CASSQGPSYEQYF.

The CDR3, as DNA: TGCAGCGTCGTCATCACCGGGACAGTGGCTTCCACTTACCCTGAAGCTTTCTTT. Protein sequence: CSVVITGTVASTYPEAFF. The chain has TRBV29-1 and TRBJ1-1; 7 positions agree with TRBD1. CDR1 is SQVTM, CDR2 ANQGSEA, per germline. Losses at the gene ends were 6 bases for V and 6 bases for J; bases not matched to a gene: 25. The CDR3 has 18 amino acids.

The chain is built from TRBV28 and TRBJ1-5; D possibly corresponds to TRBD1 (5 bases). Germline CDR1 MDHEN, CDR2 SYDVKM. This CDR3 has 12 amino acids. The V end lost 8 bases, the J end lost 11 bases, and 16 bases lay between the germline ends. CDR3 coding DNA: TGTGCCAGCTCGGGGCCCGGGGAGACCCAGCATTTT. It yields the protein CASSGPGETQHF.

This rearrangement joins TRBV20-1 to TRBJ1-1, with 8 positions matching TRBD1. Germline lookup yields CDR1 DFQATT and CDR2 SNEGSKA (reference sequence). This CDR3 contains 14 residues. The V and J ends lost 3 bases and 1 base, in that order; junction bases with no gene match: 4. In DNA, the CDR3 is TGCAGTGCTAGCAGGGGGCAACAGAACACTGAAGCTTTCTTT. As protein: CSASRGQQNTEAFF.

This clonotype occurred many times. The chain combines TRBV14 with TRBJ1-1, with 7 bases lining up with TRBD1. J gave up 3 bases and V 0 bases, and 19 bases lay outside the gene matches. Germline CDR1 is SGHDN and CDR2 is FVKESK. This CDR3 region has 20 residues. Here the CDR3 reads CASSQDVGLRDSYFDTEAFF. Written as DNA, the CDR3 is TGTGCCAGCAGCCAAGACGTAGGTCTTCGGGACAGTTATTTTGACACTGAAGCTTTCTTT.

The CDR3 sequence: CSVGQGRNGELFF. In DNA form, the CDR3 reads TGCAGCGTAGGACAGGGGAGGAACGGGGAGCTGTTTTTT. This chain links TRBV29-1 with TRBJ2-2; TRBD1 matches at 9 bases. Losses at the gene ends were 6 bases for V and 7 bases for J; bases not matched to a gene: 6. The CDR3 runs 13 residues. The germline V gene encodes CDR1 SQVTM and CDR2 ANQGSEA.

This rearrangement joins TRBV24-1 to TRBJ1-5, with D possibly TRBD1 on 5 matching bases. Per germline, CDR1 KGHDR and CDR2 SFDVKD. V shed 7 bases and J shed 3 bases, with 18 bases lying between them. The CDR3 is made up of 16 amino acids. The CDR3: CATSSLGPGNNQPQHF. Written as DNA, the CDR3 is TGTGCCACCAGCAGCCTGGGGCCGGGGAACAATCAGCCCCAGCATTTT.

The chain has TRBV2 and TRBJ1-3, with D hard to call. Trimming removed 9 bases from V and 0 bases from J, with 12 bases in between. The CDR3 runs to 14 residues. Germline values: CDR1 SNHLY, CDR2 FYNNEI. CDR3 residues: CARSTEGSGNTIYF. CDR3 nucleotide sequence: TGTGCCAGGAGCACCGAGGGCTCTGGAAACACCATATATTTT.

There are a few counts of this clonotype. The rearrangement links TRBV6-5 to TRBJ1-5; D unclear. The V and J ends lost 2 bases and 0 bases respectively, with 8 bases between them. This CDR3 spans 15 amino acids. Germline CDR1 reads MNHEY; CDR2 reads SVGAGI. The CDR3 spells CASSYGSDSNQPQHF. The CDR3 bases are TGTGCCAGCAGTTACGGCTCAGATAGCAATCAGCCCCAGCATTTT.

This rearrangement joins TRBV7-9 to TRBJ2-7, with D tentatively TRBD1 or TRBD2 (6 bases each). The CDR3 extends over 11 amino acids. CDR1 and CDR2 (germline): SEHNR, FQNEAQ (reference sequence). Trimming stripped 4 bases from V and 11 bases from J, with 12 bases between. The CDR3 DNA is TGTGCCAGCAGCTCCGTGGGGGGCGAGTACTTC. It encodes CASSSVGGEYF.

This clonotype was seen only a few times. J is TRBJ1-1 and V is TRBV20-1, with D perhaps matching TRBD1 (6 bases). The V gene lost 4 bases and the J gene lost 0 bases, with 12 bases spanning the gap. The CDR3 has 14 residues. Per the germline V gene, CDR1 is DFQATT and CDR2 is SNEGSKA (reference sequence). CDR3 DNA: TGCAGTGCTATAAGGGGGGCGATGAACACTGAAGCTTTCTTT. It encodes CSAIRGAMNTEAFF.

This clonotype was detected ten times or more. The V and J genes are TRBV6-1 and TRBJ1-2, with unresolved D. Deletions cut 9 bases from V and 4 bases from J, with 15 bases between. Germline V gene sequence: CDR1 MNHNS, CDR2 SASEGT. CDR3 length: 13 amino acids. The CDR3 loop reads CASQEPGSYGYTF. The DNA of the CDR3 is TGTGCCAGTCAAGAACCTGGGAGCTATGGCTACACCTTC.

This chain joins TRBV7-8 and TRBJ1-3; D perhaps matches TRBD1 (5 bases). V was trimmed by 1 base and J by 0 bases, leaving 13 bases between them. Germline V lookup: CDR1 SGHVS, CDR2 FQNEAQ. This CDR3 contains 17 residues. The CDR3: CASSLGPTGYSGNTIYF. CDR3 coding DNA: TGTGCCAGCAGCTTAGGCCCCACAGGTTACTCTGGAAACACCATATATTTT.

This clonotype was picked up many times. The rearrangement uses TRBV10-3 and TRBJ2-7; perhaps TRBD2 as D (5 bases). Germline V gene lookup returns CDR1 ENHRY and CDR2 SYGVKD. Trimming stripped 3 bases from V and 6 bases from J, with 21 bases between. This CDR3 contains 16 residues. The CDR3 coding sequence is TGTGCCATCAGTGACGCGGTAAGGTCGGGGTCTGGCGAGCAGTACTTC. This encodes CAISDAVRSGSGEQYF.

This clonotype was recorded many times. This chain joins TRBV5-4 and TRBJ1-1, with D possibly TRBD1 on 6 matching bases. Trimming removed 7 bases from V and 0 bases from J, with 19 bases in between. The germline V gene encodes CDR1 SGHNT and CDR2 YYREEE (reference sequence). The CDR3 is 16 residues long. The CDR3 region is CASGAGGHQMNTEAFF. In DNA, the CDR3 is TGTGCCAGCGGAGCGGGGGGGCATCAAATGAACACTGAAGCTTTCTTT. Combining the CDR3 with reference TRBV5-4 and TRBJ1-1 gives the whole variable domain ETGVTQSPTHLIKTRGQQVTLRCSSQSGHNTVSWYQQALGQGPQFIFQYYREEENGRGNFPPRFSGLQFPNYSSELNVNALELDDSALYLCASGAGGHQMNTEAFFGQGTRLTVV.